The 27 T cell receptor beta chains in this list originate from one sample, sequenced in a study of shared clonotypes between healthy human individuals. Clones were read by immunoSEQ multiplex PCR, and TCRdb kept only the in-frame ones, dropping some. Of roughly 2,300,000 clones listed, around 90% are singletons. Material for sequencing was naive CD4+ T cells from PBMCs. Documented subset: CD45RA+ positively selected. These receptors were taken from a man younger than 35 in good health. Some clones in this sample may be carry-over from other donors' samples.

The chain uses TRBV9 and TRBJ2-7; 7 nucleotides line up with TRBD2. CDR1 and CDR2 (germline): SGDLS, YYNGEE. Trimming took 4 bases from V and 2 from J; bases not matched to a gene: 6. This CDR3 is built from 14 residues. This CDR3 is CASSLTSVTYEQYF. As DNA, the CDR3 is TGTGCCAGCAGCTTAACTAGCGTTACCTACGAGCAGTACTTC.

The chain joins TRBV18 to TRBJ2-2; 9 bases line up with TRBD1. CDR3 length: 16 residues. Losses at the gene ends were 3 bases for V and 3 bases for J; bases not matched to a gene: 5. Per germline, CDR1 KGHSH and CDR2 LQKENI. CDR3 sequence reads: CASSPWTGADTGELFF. CDR3 nucleotides: TGTGCCAGCTCACCCTGGACAGGGGCCGACACCGGGGAGCTGTTTTTT.

This clone was seen more than once but under ten times. The gene calls are TRBV6-5 and TRBJ1-5, with D perhaps TRBD1 (5 bases). This CDR3 contains 14 residues. Trimming shortened V by 10 bases and J by 2 bases, and 15 bases separated the two germline ends. Germline CDR1 and CDR2: MNHEY and SVGAGI. This chain's CDR3 is CATSGGRGNQPQHF. CDR3 DNA sequence: TGTGCCACCTCGGGGGGACGGGGCAATCAGCCCCAGCATTTT.

Only one count was recorded for this clone. The chain combines TRBV29-1 with TRBJ2-3, with 7 positions matching TRBD1. With 4 bases clipped from V and 3 bases from J, the junction kept 4 bases outside the gene matches. Germline values: CDR1 SQVTM, CDR2 ANQGSEA. This CDR3 spans 13 amino acids. CDR3: CSVAGDSTDTQYF. In DNA, the CDR3 is TGCAGCGTTGCAGGGGACAGTACAGATACGCAGTATTTT.

This chain connects TRBV7-2 to TRBJ1-3; 7 bases align to TRBD1. The V and J ends lost 1 base and 3 bases, in that order; junction bases with no gene match: 6. The CDR3 spans 16 residues. Germline V gene sequence: CDR1 SGHTA, CDR2 FQGNSA. The CDR3 DNA reads as TGTGCCAGCAGCTTAGAGGGGGCGATCGGTGGAAACACCATATATTTT. Amino acid sequence: CASSLEGAIGGNTIYF.

This clone came up once. The chain is built from TRBV10-3 and TRBJ2-1, with 12 positions matching TRBD2. Germline values: CDR1 ENHRY, CDR2 SYGVKD. The CDR3 length is 15 residues. V gave up 2 bases and J gave up 12 bases; unmatched junction bases: 8. CDR3 residues: CAISEPTSGRLGQFF. The CDR3 DNA sequence: TGTGCCATCAGTGAGCCGACTAGCGGGAGACTTGGGCAGTTCTTC.

This clone was counted a single time. The chain joins TRBV4-2 to TRBJ1-1, with a weak D call TRBD1 (6 bases). Germline loops: CDR1 LGHNA, CDR2 YNFKEQ. The CDR3 length is 14 residues. Trimming left V 6 bases short and J 5 bases short, with 16 bases between. CDR3 in amino acids: CASSPNQGKTEAFF. CDR3 nucleotide sequence: TGTGCCAGCAGTCCAAACCAGGGGAAAACTGAAGCTTTCTTT.

The chain recombines TRBV7-3 with TRBJ2-3; D tentatively fits TRBD1 or TRBD2 (7 bases each). The V and J ends lost 3 bases and 4 bases respectively, with 17 bases between them. Germline assignment: CDR1 SGHTA and CDR2 FQGTGA. This CDR3 comprises 16 residues. This chain's CDR3 is CASSFRGAGEADTQYF. The CDR3 bases are TGTGCCAGCAGCTTCAGGGGGGCGGGAGAGGCAGATACGCAGTATTTT.

The gene calls are TRBV6-5 and TRBJ1-2; tentative D call: TRBD1 (5 bases). Germline lookup yields CDR1 MNHEY and CDR2 SVGAGI. V was clipped by 4 bases and J by 7 bases, with 19 bases between them. The CDR3 loop spans 15 amino acids. The DNA of the CDR3 is TGTGCCAGCAGTTCCTGGACACCCAAAGAGGGTGGCTACACCTTC. This encodes CASSSWTPKEGGYTF.

The chain couples TRBV27 to TRBJ2-7; D uncertain. Trimming pared 5 bases from V and 1 base from J, leaving 18 bases between. The CDR3 runs to 16 residues. Germline loops: CDR1 MNHEY, CDR2 SMNVEV (reference sequence). The DNA for the CDR3 is TGTGCCAGCAGTCCACTATCCCCTGACGTGTCCTACGAGCAGTACTTC. Translation gives CASSPLSPDVSYEQYF.

This clone was detected only once. The J gene is TRBJ2-2, the V gene TRBV10-3, with TRBD1 identical over 9 bases. The CDR3 is made up of 15 amino acids. Germline V CDR1 and CDR2: ENHRY, SYGVKD. J lost 1 base, V lost 9 bases, and 6 bases had no gene match. This CDR3 reads CAILPGQGNTGELFF. As DNA, the CDR3 is TGTGCCATTCTACCGGGACAGGGGAACACCGGGGAGCTGTTTTTT.

The chain employs TRBV6-5 and TRBJ1-5, with D unclear. Deletions cut 4 bases from V and 7 bases from J, with 8 bases between. The CDR3 consists of 12 residues. The V gene's germline CDR1 is MNHEY and CDR2 SVGAGI. CDR3 amino acids: CASSSKDQPQHF. Written as DNA, the CDR3 is TGTGCCAGCAGTTCCAAGGACCAGCCCCAGCATTTT.

This clone was detected only once. This rearrangement joins TRBV10-1 to TRBJ1-2, with a tentative D call TRBD1 (6 bases). Germline V gene lookup returns CDR1 WNHNN and CDR2 SYGVQD (reference sequence). The CDR3 contains 15 residues. V shed 5 bases and J shed 2 bases, with 15 bases lying between them. In DNA form, the CDR3 reads TGCGCCAGCAGTAGGTATGGGGGGCTGAACTATGGCTACACCTTC. As protein: CASSRYGGLNYGYTF.

Here the CDR3 DNA reads TGTGCCAGCAGCCGACGGCTAGCGGCGAACACCGGGGAGCTGTTTTTT. It is translated as CASSRRLAANTGELFF. The rearrangement links TRBV28 to TRBJ2-2; 7 positions match TRBD2. Germline V CDR1 and CDR2: MDHEN, SYDVKM. CDR3 size: 16 residues. V was clipped by 6 bases and J by 0 bases; unmatched bases: 7.

The CDR3 region has the DNA TGTGCCAGCAGCCCGGGCAGGGGCTCCTACGAGCAGTACTTC. Amino acids: CASSPGRGSYEQYF. The rearrangement links TRBV9 to TRBJ2-7, with D possibly matching TRBD1 (6 bases). Germline loops: CDR1 SGDLS, CDR2 YYNGEE. CDR3 length: 14 amino acids. The V gene lost 4 bases and the J gene lost 0 bases, with 11 bases spanning the gap.

This chain connects TRBV29-1 to TRBJ2-3, with D hard to call. This CDR3 is 13 amino acids long. V dropped 4 bases and J dropped 3 bases, with 11 bases sitting between them. Looked up from germline, CDR1 is SQVTM and CDR2 is ANQGSEA. The CDR3 DNA reads as TGCAGCGTTGGACCTCGCCAGACAGATACGCAGTATTTT. Amino acid sequence: CSVGPRQTDTQYF.

The chain uses TRBV18 and TRBJ2-7; a possible D gene is TRBD2 (6 bases). Trimming left V 4 bases short and J 6 bases short, with 16 bases between. The CDR3 sequence is 14 residues long. Germline CDR1 reads KGHSH; CDR2 reads LQKENI. The CDR3 DNA follows: TGTGCCAGCTCACTCACAGGCGGGGCTGTCGAGCAGTACTTC. Its translation: CASSLTGGAVEQYF.

The genes are TRBV19 and TRBJ2-5, with D unclear. Trimming stripped 3 bases from V and 3 bases from J, with 8 bases between. This CDR3 comprises 13 residues. CDR1 and CDR2 (germline): LNHDA, SQIVND (reference sequence). In DNA, the CDR3 is TGTGCCAGTAGTATGAGGTTGGAAGAGACCCAGTACTTC. This gives the protein CASSMRLEETQYF. The full variable domain, completed using reference TRBV19 and TRBJ2-5, is DGGITQSPKYLFRKEGQNVTLSCEQNLNHDAMYWYRQDPGQGLRLIYYSQIVNDFQKGDIAEGYSVSREKKESFPLTVTSAQKNPTAFYLCASSMRLEETQYFGPGTRLLVL.

The V call is TRBV7-9, the J call TRBJ2-5; D might be TRBD1 (5 bases). Trimming left V 2 bases short and J 4 bases short, with 14 bases between. The CDR3 has 15 residues. From germline, CDR1 is SEHNR and CDR2 FQNEAQ (reference sequence). The CDR3 region is CASSLLPTGTETQYF. Here the CDR3 DNA reads TGTGCCAGCAGCTTATTACCCACAGGAACAGAGACCCAGTACTTC.

The sample holds a few counts of this clone. The chain couples TRBV7-7 to TRBJ2-2, with TRBD2 matching over 11 bases. The CDR3 covers 16 residues. CDR1 SSHAT and CDR2 FNYEAQ come from the germline V gene (reference sequence). Germline trimming cut 5 bases from V and 7 bases from J; bases unmatched to any gene: 9. The CDR3 DNA reads TGTGCCAGCAGCCTAATGACTAGCGGGGTCGGCGGGGAGCTGTTTTTT. Translating gives CASSLMTSGVGGELFF.

The chain combines TRBV7-3 with TRBJ1-1; D gene unclear. V gave up 1 base and J gave up 0 bases, with 9 bases separating them. Germline values: CDR1 SGHTA, CDR2 FQGTGA. The CDR3 runs to 15 residues. The CDR3 region has the DNA TGTGCCAGCAGCTTAAAACGGGAGATGAACACTGAAGCTTTCTTT. This gives the protein CASSLKREMNTEAFF.

This clone came up once. The CDR3 DNA is TGTGCCAGCTCACCGACAAGGACTAGCTGGGGCACAGATACGCAGTATTTT. It encodes CASSPTRTSWGTDTQYF. The genes are TRBV18 and TRBJ2-3, with 8 positions matching TRBD2. Germline-derived CDR1 and CDR2 are KGHSH and LQKENI. J was trimmed by 1 base and V by 3 bases; bases with no gene match: 9. The CDR3 consists of 17 residues.

CDR3 nucleotides: TGTGCCAGCAGCTTAGTGCAAGCCGGGACTAGGACGGAGACCCAGTACTTC. It encodes CASSLVQAGTRTETQYF. The chain combines TRBV11-2 with TRBJ2-5; 8 nucleotides match TRBD2. The length of the CDR3 is 17 residues. J lost 5 bases, V lost 1 base, and 12 bases had no gene match. From germline, CDR1 is SGHAT and CDR2 FQNNGV.

This CDR3 is CASSRGYSDEQYF. The DNA of the CDR3 is TGTGCCAGCAGTCGGGGCTACAGCGACGAGCAGTACTTC. The V gene is TRBV2, the J gene TRBJ2-7; D may be TRBD1 or TRBD2 (5 bases each). CDR1 and CDR2 from the germline V gene are SNHLY and FYNNEI. The CDR3 has 13 amino acids. The V end lost 5 bases, the J end lost 5 bases, and 13 bases lay between the germline ends.

The chain combines TRBV11-2 with TRBJ2-1, with 8 bases matching TRBD2. The CDR3 runs 17 residues. Germline V lookup: CDR1 SGHAT, CDR2 FQNNGV. The V gene end was trimmed by 4 bases and the J gene end by 6 bases; junction bases not matched to a gene: 14. The CDR3 spells CASSSIGLAGSRNEQFF. DNA for the CDR3: TGTGCCAGCAGCTCCATCGGGCTAGCGGGTAGTCGCAATGAGCAGTTCTTC.

The genes are TRBV10-3 and TRBJ1-1; D call uncertain. The V and J ends lost 8 bases and 1 base respectively, with 8 bases between them. Germline lookup yields CDR1 ENHRY and CDR2 SYGVKD. This CDR3 region has 12 residues. The CDR3 here is CAIAKENTEAFF. The CDR3 DNA follows: TGTGCCATCGCAAAGGAGAACACTGAAGCTTTCTTT.

The chain couples TRBV5-5 to TRBJ1-2; TRBD1 might be the D (5 bases). The CDR3 extends over 17 amino acids. Looked up from germline, CDR1 is SGHKS and CDR2 is YYEKEE (reference sequence). The V end was cut by 6 bases, the J end by 6 bases, with 27 bases between. The CDR3 nucleotides read TGTGCCAGCAACAACCCTGGGGGGGGAGGAAGACGAAATGGCTACACCTTC. This translates into CASNNPGGGGRRNGYTF.